This T cell receptor (beta chain) was captured in a study of cytomegalovirus exposure and HLA in healthy donors. V lost 5 bases, J lost 5 bases, and 19 bases lay in between. This CDR3 spans 16 amino acids. CDR1 is MNHNY and CDR2 is SVGAGI in the germline V gene (reference sequence). 60 Vbeta and 13 Jbeta primers were used in PCR. Profiling relied on immunoSEQ multiplex PCR, and the TCRdb table lists in-frame clones only, not all of them. This table holds under 200,000 clones, approximately 80% found once. This receptor was identified in a woman in her fifties or sixties in good health and CMV-seronegative. The sequenced sample was PBMCs. The chain uses TRBV6-6 and TRBJ1-3; D unresolved. The CDR3 coding sequence is TGTGCCAGCAGTACCCCTCACACGGAGGAGAGAAACACCATATATTTT. Encoded protein: CASSTPHTEERNTIYF.